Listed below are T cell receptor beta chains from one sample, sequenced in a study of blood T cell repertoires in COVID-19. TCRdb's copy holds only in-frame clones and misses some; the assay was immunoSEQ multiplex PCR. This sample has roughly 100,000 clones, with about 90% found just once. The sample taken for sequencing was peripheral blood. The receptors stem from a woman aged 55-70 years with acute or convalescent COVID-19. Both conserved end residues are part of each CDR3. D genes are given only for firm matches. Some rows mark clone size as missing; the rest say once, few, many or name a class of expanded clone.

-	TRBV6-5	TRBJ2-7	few	CASRAYRDTYEQYF	TGTGCCAGCAGGGCTTACCGGGACACCTACGAGCAGTACTTC
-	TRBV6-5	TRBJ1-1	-	CASRPGYVGTEAFF	TGTGCCAGCAGACCAGGGTATGTCGGCACTGAAGCTTTCTTT
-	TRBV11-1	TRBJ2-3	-	CASSFNEGGSQYF	TGTGCCAGCAGCTTTAATGAGGGGGGGTCGCAGTATTTT
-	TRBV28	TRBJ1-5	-	CASTSILVGPQPQHF	TGTGCCAGCACCTCAATTCTGGTGGGCCCTCAGCCCCAGCATTTT
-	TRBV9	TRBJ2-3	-	CASSAVPGSSTDTQYF	TGTGCCAGCAGCGCCGTACCAGGGTCTAGCACAGATACGCAGTATTTT
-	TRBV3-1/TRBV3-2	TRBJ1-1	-	CASSQGGIGNTEAFF	TGTGCCAGCAGCCAAGGAGGGATAGGGAACACTGAAGCTTTCTTT
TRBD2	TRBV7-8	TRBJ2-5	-	CASSFQGSGSTETQYF	TGTGCCAGCAGCTTCCAGGGGAGCGGGAGTACGGAGACCCAGTACTTC
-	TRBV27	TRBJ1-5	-	CASSLSGGNQPQHF	TGTGCCAGCAGTTTATCAGGAGGAAATCAGCCCCAGCATTTT
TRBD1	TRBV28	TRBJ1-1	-	CASSTPTGEAFF	TGTGCCAGCAGTACCCCGACAGGGGAAGCTTTCTTT
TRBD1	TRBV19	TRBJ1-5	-	CASSRQGILGSNQPQHF	TGTGCCAGCAGTCGACAGGGAATCCTGGGGAGCAATCAGCCCCAGCATTTT
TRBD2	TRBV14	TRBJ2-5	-	CASTDPGGYF	TGTGCCAGCACGGACCCGGGGGGGTACTTC
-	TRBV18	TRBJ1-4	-	CASSHSRRESEKLFF	TGTGCCAGCTCACACAGCCGGAGGGAAAGTGAAAAACTGTTTTTT